Listed below are T cell receptor beta chains from one sample, sequenced in a study of PD-L1 blockade in urothelial cancer. Assay: immunoSEQ multiplex PCR; the TCRdb copy retains only in-frame clones and omits some. Of 49,000 or so clones listed, 75% to 85% are singletons. Sequenced material: PBMCs, taken around atezolizumab (anti-PD-L1) treatment. Receptors were obtained from a man between 65 and 85 years old with urothelial cancer. CDR3s include the opening cysteine and the closing phenylalanine or tryptophan. The D gene is left open where the match is weak. The size entry is marked missing in some rows and otherwise reads once, few, many or a size class.

d_gene	abundance	len	j_gene	v_gene	CDR3aa	CDR3nt
NA	NA	13	TRBJ1-4	TRBV19	CASMFPGGEKLFF	TGTGCCAGTATGTTCCCCGGTGGTGAAAAACTGTTTTTT
NA	once	13	TRBJ2-5	TRBV29-1	CSVAASAQGTQYF	TGCAGCGTGGCCGCTAGCGCCCAAGGGACCCAGTACTTC
NA	NA	15	TRBJ1-1	TRBV2	CASILSVAAESEAFF	TGTGCCAGCATACTATCAGTAGCTGCGGAATCTGAAGCTTTCTTT
NA	NA	13	TRBJ1-1	TRBV18	CASSPRQDTEAFF	TGTGCCAGCTCACCCCGACAGGACACTGAAGCTTTCTTT
NA	NA	14	TRBJ1-5	TRBV6-5	CASTPGRGNQPQHF	TGTGCCAGCACCCCAGGGCGGGGAAATCAGCCCCAGCATTTT
NA	NA	14	TRBJ1-1	TRBV28	CASSLMYRDTEAFF	TGTGCCAGCAGTTTAATGTACAGGGACACTGAAGCTTTCTTT
TRBD1	once	14	TRBJ1-4	TRBV6-1	CASSETGFGEKLFF	TGTGCCAGCAGCGAGACAGGGTTCGGTGAAAAACTGTTTTTT
TRBD1	NA	14	TRBJ1-4	TRBV5-1	CASSLGQGREKLFF	TGCGCCAGCAGCCTGGGACAGGGCAGAGAAAAACTGTTTTTT
TRBD1	NA	12	TRBJ1-4	TRBV18	CASSRDREKLFF	TGTGCCAGCTCGCGGGACAGAGAAAAACTGTTTTTT
NA	NA	18	TRBJ1-5	TRBV21-1	CASTPEVATGRCNQPQHF	TGTGCCAGCACCCCCGAAGTGGCCACCGGGAGGTGCAATCAGCCCCAGCATTTT
TRBD1	NA	14	TRBJ1-1	TRBV2	CASRRDRANTEAFF	TGTGCCAGCAGAAGGGACAGGGCGAACACTGAAGCTTTCTTT
TRBD1	NA	17	TRBJ1-5	TRBV2	CASSGTIWDSDNQPQHF	TGTGCCAGCAGCGGCACTATCTGGGACAGCGACAATCAGCCCCAGCATTTT
TRBD1	NA	14	TRBJ2-4	TRBV28	CASRRQGGAPAEYF	TGTGCCAGCAGAAGACAGGGGGGAGCGCCCGCAGAGTACTTC
TRBD2	once	16	TRBJ2-1	TRBV5-1	CASSTRTSGYYNEQFF	TGCGCCAGCAGCACCCGGACTAGCGGGTACTACAATGAGCAGTTCTTC
TRBD1	NA	15	TRBJ1-1	TRBV19	CASSPGTEAPTEAFF	TGTGCCAGTAGCCCCGGGACAGAGGCCCCCACTGAAGCTTTCTTT
NA	few	11	TRBJ2-7	TRBV11-2	CASSLADEQYF	TGTGCCAGCAGCTTAGCCGACGAGCAGTACTTC
TRBD2	NA	14	TRBJ2-3	TRBV10-3	CAISEWREGDTQYF	TGTGCCATCAGTGAATGGCGGGAGGGAGATACGCAGTATTTT
TRBD2	NA	18	TRBJ2-3	TRBV11-2	CASSSRRGLAGVADTQYF	TGTGCCAGCAGCTCCCGAAGGGGGCTAGCGGGAGTCGCAGATACGCAGTATTTT
NA	NA	13	TRBJ2-7	TRBV2	CASSRDFSYEQYF	TGTGCCAGCAGCCGGGACTTCTCCTACGAGCAGTACTTC
TRBD1	NA	18	TRBJ1-1	TRBV27	CASSLERQSLTGGTEAFF	TGTGCCAGCAGTTTGGAACGGCAAAGTCTTACAGGGGGCACTGAAGCTTTCTTT
NA	NA	14	TRBJ2-1	TRBV28	CASSVPDTYNEQFF	TGTGCCAGCAGCGTGCCCGACACGTACAATGAGCAGTTCTTC
TRBD2	NA	18	TRBJ2-1	TRBV18	CASSPLRSGRAPYNEQFF	TGTGCCAGCTCACCGCTGAGGAGTGGGAGGGCCCCGTACAATGAGCAGTTCTTC
NA	NA	13	TRBJ1-5	TRBV19	CASSWQGNQPQHF	TGTGCCAGTAGTTGGCAGGGCAATCAGCCCCAGCATTTT
TRBD2	medium-sized	15	TRBJ2-7	TRBV2	CASSGGLAGEGEQYF	TGTGCCAGCAGTGGGGGACTAGCGGGAGAGGGCGAGCAGTACTTC
NA	many	15	TRBJ1-1	TRBV4-2	CASSQIGGDGTEAFF	TGTGCCAGCAGCCAAATCGGGGGAGATGGAACTGAAGCTTTCTTT
TRBD1	NA	14	TRBJ1-2	TRBV28	CASSWPTGRYGYTF	TGTGCCAGCAGTTGGCCGACAGGGAGATATGGCTACACCTTC
NA	NA	15	TRBJ1-3	TRBV6-5	CASSSPTGTGNTIYF	TGTGCCAGCAGTTCCCCTACAGGGACTGGAAACACCATATATTTT
NA	NA	16	TRBJ2-5	TRBV5-1	CASSLVERTEGETQYF	TGCGCCAGCAGCTTGGTCGAGCGCACCGAGGGAGAGACCCAGTACTTC